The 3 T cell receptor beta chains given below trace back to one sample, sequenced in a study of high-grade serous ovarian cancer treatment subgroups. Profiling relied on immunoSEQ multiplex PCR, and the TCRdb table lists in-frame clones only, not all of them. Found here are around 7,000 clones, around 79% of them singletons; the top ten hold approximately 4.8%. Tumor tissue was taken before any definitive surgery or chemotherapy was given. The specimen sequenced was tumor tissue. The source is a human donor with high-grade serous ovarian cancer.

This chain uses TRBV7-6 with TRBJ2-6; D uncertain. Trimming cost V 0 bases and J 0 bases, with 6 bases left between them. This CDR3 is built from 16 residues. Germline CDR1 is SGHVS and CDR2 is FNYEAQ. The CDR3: CASSLAIGSGANVLTF. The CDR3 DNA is TGTGCCAGCAGCTTAGCGATCGGCTCTGGGGCCAACGTCCTGACTTTC.

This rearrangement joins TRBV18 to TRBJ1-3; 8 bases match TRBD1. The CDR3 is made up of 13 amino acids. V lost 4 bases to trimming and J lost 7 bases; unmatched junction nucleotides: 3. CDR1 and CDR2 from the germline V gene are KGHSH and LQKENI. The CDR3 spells CASSRGQGNTIYF. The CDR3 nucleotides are TGTGCCAGCTCACGCGGACAGGGCAACACCATATATTTT.

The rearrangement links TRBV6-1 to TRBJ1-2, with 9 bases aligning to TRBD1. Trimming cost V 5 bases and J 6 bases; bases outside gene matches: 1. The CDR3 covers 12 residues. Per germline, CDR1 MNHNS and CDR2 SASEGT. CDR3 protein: CASSWTGDGYTF. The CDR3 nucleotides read TGTGCCAGCAGTTGGACAGGGGATGGCTACACCTTC.